Shown below are 18 T cell receptor beta chains from a single sample sequenced in a study of shared clonotypes between healthy human individuals. Method: immunoSEQ multiplex PCR; TCRdb's copy keeps in-frame clones and lacks some. The sample consists of under 2.5 million clones, about nine tenths of them appearing once. The sequenced material came from naive CD4+ T cells from PBMCs. The subset is: CD45RA+ positively selected. The origin of the receptors is a young man in good health. Some clones in this sample may be carry-over from other donors' samples.

This clone showed up just once. This chain connects TRBV6-1 to TRBJ2-7; D gene uncertain. Germline V gene data show CDR1 as MNHNS and CDR2 as SASEGT. This CDR3 is 15 amino acids long. Trimming took off 4 bases at V and 2 bases at J, with 15 bases between the two ends. In DNA form, the CDR3 reads TGTGCCAGCAGTGGAGGCCGGCAGAATACCTACGAGCAGTACTTC. Translating gives CASSGGRQNTYEQYF.

This chain links TRBV9 with TRBJ2-2, with D hard to call. The germline V gene has CDR1 SGDLS and CDR2 YYNGEE. Between the trimmed V and J ends, which lost 3 bases and 2 bases, there was a span of 8 bases. The CDR3 contains 14 residues. The CDR3 loop reads CASSAQLNTGELFF. DNA for the CDR3: TGTGCCAGCAGCGCCCAACTCAACACCGGGGAGCTGTTTTTT.

The rearrangement uses TRBV15 and TRBJ1-2; D is possibly TRBD1 (6 bases). CDR1 is LNHNV and CDR2 is YYDKDF in the germline V gene (reference sequence). Between the trimmed V and J ends, which lost 4 bases and 3 bases, there was a span of 12 bases. This CDR3 has 14 residues. CDR3 in amino acids: CATSTDRSDYGYTF. The CDR3, as DNA: TGTGCCACCAGCACAGACAGGTCCGACTATGGCTACACCTTC.

This sequence joins TRBV19 and TRBJ1-4; a possible D gene is TRBD1 (6 bases). V lost 6 bases, J lost 5 bases, and 13 bases lay in between. Germline lookup yields CDR1 LNHDA and CDR2 SQIVND (reference sequence). The CDR3 totals 14 residues. The CDR3 nucleotides are TGTGCCAGTAGCGAGGGGGTAAGAAATGAAAAACTGTTTTTT. Translating it yields CASSEGVRNEKLFF.

This chain connects TRBV5-4 to TRBJ2-2, with D perhaps matching TRBD1 (6 bases). Germline V gene data show CDR1 as SGHNT and CDR2 as YYREEE (reference sequence). There are 16 residues in the CDR3. The V end lost 5 bases, the J end lost 1 base, and 15 bases lay between the germline ends. The CDR3 sequence is CASSRGQTRNTGELFF. The CDR3 coding sequence is TGTGCCAGCAGTCGCGGACAGACGCGGAACACCGGGGAGCTGTTTTTT.

Here the CDR3 DNA reads TGTGCCAGCAGTTTCCAGGGACTTAGTGGCTACACCTTC. Its translation: CASSFQGLSGYTF. The V and J genes are TRBV27 and TRBJ1-2; maybe TRBD1 (5 bases). Germline V gene data show CDR1 as MNHEY and CDR2 as SMNVEV (reference sequence). Trimming pared 3 bases from V and 7 bases from J, leaving 12 bases between. The CDR3 is made up of 13 amino acids.

The rearrangement joins TRBV7-6 to TRBJ1-5, with D possibly being TRBD1 (5 bases). The CDR3 loop spans 13 amino acids. The germline CDR1 and CDR2 sequences are SGHVS and FNYEAQ. Trimming pared 5 bases from V and 3 bases from J, leaving 8 bases between. The CDR3 sequence is CASSPGFNQPQHF. The CDR3 DNA is TGTGCCAGCAGCCCAGGGTTCAATCAGCCCCAGCATTTT.

This chain uses TRBV27 with TRBJ2-2; 8 nucleotides agree with TRBD2. The germline CDR1 and CDR2 sequences are MNHEY and SMNVEV (reference sequence). V lost 8 bases and J lost 1; bases outside the gene matches: 6. This CDR3 region has 15 residues. CDR3 nucleotide sequence: TGTGCCAGCGGAGTAGCGGGAAGGAACACCGGGGAGCTGTTTTTT. Amino acid sequence: CASGVAGRNTGELFF.

V usage is TRBV9 and J usage is TRBJ1-4; no firm D call. The CDR3 sequence is 15 residues long. Trimming removed 3 bases at V and 8 bases at J, with 17 bases between. The V gene's germline CDR1 is SGDLS and CDR2 YYNGEE. The CDR3 spells CASSAEPQSNEKLFF. Written as DNA, the CDR3 is TGTGCCAGCAGCGCCGAACCCCAATCCAACGAAAAACTGTTTTTT.

The chain combines TRBV6-1 with TRBJ2-3, with D uncertain. V dropped 2 bases and J dropped 3 bases, with 12 bases sitting between them. The CDR3 is made up of 15 amino acids. Germline values: CDR1 MNHNS, CDR2 SASEGT. CDR3 amino acids: CASSERPTPTDTQYF. DNA of the CDR3: TGTGCCAGCAGTGAACGGCCCACCCCGACAGATACGCAGTATTTT.

This chain joins TRBV25-1 and TRBJ2-3; the D call may be TRBD1 or TRBD2 (5 bases each). Germline CDR1 MGHDK, CDR2 SYGVNS. Trimming took off 5 bases at V and 1 base at J, with 13 bases between the two ends. The length of the CDR3 is 15 residues. CDR3 in amino acids: CASSPSLGGTDTQYF. CDR3 nucleotides: TGTGCCAGCAGTCCATCACTAGGGGGCACAGATACGCAGTATTTT. The full variable domain, rest sourced from reference TRBV25-1 and TRBJ2-3, is EADIYQTPRYLVIGTGKKITLECSQTMGHDKMYWYQQDPGMELHLIHYSYGVNSTEKGDLSSESTVSRIRTEHFPLTLESARPSHTSQYLCASSPSLGGTDTQYFGPGTRLTVL.

This CDR3 is CSVAPSGRPYEQYF. CDR3 DNA: TGCAGCGTTGCCCCTAGCGGGCGACCCTACGAGCAGTACTTC. The V and J genes are TRBV29-1 and TRBJ2-7, with 8 bases that match TRBD2. This CDR3 is 14 amino acids long. V dropped 4 bases and J dropped 2; count of bases not matched to a gene: 7. From germline, CDR1 is SQVTM and CDR2 ANQGSEA.

The chain couples TRBV29-1 to TRBJ1-1, with D possibly TRBD1 on 6 matching bases. The CDR3 has 15 residues. Germline assignment: CDR1 SQVTM and CDR2 ANQGSEA. Between the trimmed V and J ends, which lost 1 base and 4 bases, there was a span of 16 bases. The CDR3 reads CSVEVPYRVSTEAFF. In DNA form, the CDR3 reads TGCAGCGTTGAAGTCCCCTACAGGGTGAGCACTGAAGCTTTCTTT.

In regard to this clone: The sample carries other DNA sequences with the same CDR3. The J gene is TRBJ2-7, the V gene TRBV5-4; 11 nucleotides match TRBD2. The junction had 3 bases not matched to a gene; V was cut back by 4 bases and J by 3 bases. Germline V CDR1 and CDR2: SGHNT, YYREEE (reference sequence). The CDR3 is made up of 14 amino acids. CDR3 amino acids: CASSRGLADYEQYF. DNA of the CDR3: TGTGCCAGCAGCCGGGGACTAGCGGACTACGAGCAGTACTTC.

The chain is built from TRBV5-1 and TRBJ2-4; a possible D gene is TRBD2 (5 bases). V lost 4 bases and J lost 0, with 8 bases in between. CDR1 is SGHRS and CDR2 is YFSETQ in the germline V gene. The CDR3 has 14 amino acids. The CDR3 sequence is CASSSGIAKNIQYF. The CDR3 DNA follows: TGCGCCAGCAGCAGCGGAATAGCCAAAAACATTCAGTACTTC. Supplemented by reference TRBV5-1 and TRBJ2-4, the full variable domain reads KAGVTQTPRYLIKTRGQQVTLSCSPISGHRSVSWYQQTPGQGLQFLFEYFSETQRNKGNFPGRFSGRQFSNSRSEMNVSTLELGDSALYLCASSSGIAKNIQYFGAGTRLSVL.

V usage is TRBV28 and J usage is TRBJ2-1; 9 bases are a match to TRBD1. The CDR3 totals 15 residues. With 6 bases clipped from V and 5 bases from J, the junction kept 8 bases outside the gene matches. Germline V CDR1 and CDR2: MDHEN, SYDVKM. CDR3 protein: CASSEGQGLDNEQFF. The CDR3 DNA reads as TGTGCCAGCAGCGAGGGACAGGGCCTCGACAATGAGCAGTTCTTC. The whole variable domain, remainder taken from reference TRBV28 and TRBJ2-1, is DVKVTQSSRYLVKRTGEKVFLECVQDMDHENMFWYRQDPGLGLRLIYFSYDVKMKEKGDIPEGYSVSREKKERFSLILESASTNQTSMYLCASSEGQGLDNEQFFGPGTRLTVL.

V is TRBV28 and J is TRBJ2-2; perhaps D is TRBD1 or TRBD2 (6 bases each). Germline CDR1 MDHEN, CDR2 SYDVKM. V lost 6 bases and J lost 2, with 16 bases in between. This CDR3 region has 16 residues. The CDR3 DNA reads as TGTGCCAGCAGACTGGGGGGCCAGGTTAACACCGGGGAGCTGTTTTTT. Amino acids: CASRLGGQVNTGELFF.

The genes are TRBV10-3 and TRBJ1-2; 8 nucleotides align to TRBD1. CDR1 and CDR2 from the germline V gene are ENHRY and SYGVKD. V lost 2 bases to trimming and J lost 8 bases; unmatched junction nucleotides: 4. The CDR3 extends over 13 amino acids. CDR3 DNA sequence: TGTGCCATCAGTGAGGACAGGGGTGGCGGCTACACCTTC. This sequence encodes CAISEDRGGGYTF.